This TCR beta chain was observed in a study of beta chain features in type 1 diabetes. There are 15 residues in the CDR3. This clone turned up a few times. Its antigen is currently unknown. The study's findings and limits: More deletions and fewer insertions at VDJ junctions were seen in type 1 diabetes patients. In all four CD4+ subsets, TCRB CDR3 length was significantly, moderately reduced in type 1 diabetes.

cDNA synthesis used the whole RNA isolate, giving expressed TCRB sequences. Clones were sequenced by immunoSEQ multiplex PCR, and TCRdb holds only the in-frame ones, with some missing. The repertoire includes more than 300,000 clones, around an eighth of them detected once, and around 0.01% sits in the top ten. Central memory, naive, regulatory and stem cell-like memory CD4+ cells were sorted by CD45RO/CCR7/CD25/CD127/CD95/CD27. This chain links TRBV21-1 with TRBJ2-3; the table assigns TRBD1, which was not confirmed against the DNA. TRBV21-1 is shown as a pseudogene. The TCR sequence derives from a woman aged 18 to 35 with type 1 diabetes. The source material was naive CD4+ T cells from blood. The CDR3 DNA is TGTGCCAGCAGTACACAGGGGAAATCCACAGATACGCAGTATTTT. It specifies CASSTQGKSTDTQYF.